The rows below give T cell receptor beta chains drawn from one sample of a study of Graves' ophthalmopathy and Graves' hyperthyroidism. MiXCR, run by TCRdb on the multiplex PCR reads, gives a single entry per CDR3 protein. The sample yields under 800,000 distinct CDR3 sequences, around a fifth seen once. Input material: peripheral blood. The receptors stem from a woman aged 18-29 years with stable Graves' hyperthyroidism. Some clones in this sample may be carry-over from other donors' samples. CDR3s include the opening cysteine and the closing phenylalanine or tryptophan. Each record gives: J gene, D gene, clone size, V gene, CDR3 DNA, CDR3 protein. The D gene is left open where the match is weak. A row's size may be missing; if present it is once, few, many or a size class.

TRBJ1-5	NA	NA	TRBV10-2	TGCGCCAGCAGTGAAGGAGGCGCCCAGCATTTT	CASSEGGAQHF
TRBJ2-5	NA	many	TRBV6-5	TGTGCCAGCAGTCTCCAGGGGCTGGGGCAAGAGACCCAGTACTTC	CASSLQGLGQETQYF
TRBJ1-3	NA	many	TRBV29-1	TGCAGCGTTCCTACCGGGGACACCATATATTTT	CSVPTGDTIYF
TRBJ1-6	TRBD1	NA	TRBV9	TGTGCCAGCAGCGTTTCTCCAGGGGGCAATAATTCACCCCTCCACTTT	CASSVSPGGNNSPLHF
TRBJ1-5	NA	NA	TRBV6-2/TRBV6-3	TGTGCCAGCAGTTACTCGGGTTCAGGGAACAATCAGCCCCAGCATTTT	CASSYSGSGNNQPQHF
TRBJ2-5	NA	NA	TRBV19	TGTGCCACCTCACGGGACTCCCAAGAGACCCAGTACTTC	CATSRDSQETQYF
TRBJ1-2	NA	many	TRBV12-3/TRBV12-4	TGTGCCAGCAGCGCAACGGACAGACAGCACTATGGCTACACCTTC	CASSATDRQHYGYTF
TRBJ2-7	TRBD2	NA	TRBV15	TGTGCCACCAGCAGGGGCCAGCGGGAGCCCTACGAGCAGTACTTC	CATSRGQREPYEQYF
TRBJ2-7	TRBD2	NA	TRBV20-1	TGCAGTGCTAGAGTAAGCGCTAGCGGGAGGGGACTGTGGGAGCAGTACTTC	CSARVSASGRGLWEQYF
TRBJ2-7	NA	many	TRBV6-5	TGTGCCAGCAGTTCGCACACCTTTGGAGACTCCTACGAGCAGTACTTC	CASSSHTFGDSYEQYF
TRBJ2-7	NA	many	TRBV6-1	TGTGCCAGCAGATCACAGGGTAGAGGCGAGCAGTACTTC	CASRSQGRGEQYF
TRBJ2-5	NA	many	TRBV20-1	TGCAGTGCTACTATCGGGATGGGGGCCGGGGAGACCCAGTACTTC	CSATIGMGAGETQYF
TRBJ1-2	TRBD1	NA	TRBV28	TGTGCCAGCAGGACTATACAGGGGGCACGGTATGGCTACACCTTC	CASRTIQGARYGYTF
TRBJ2-7	NA	NA	TRBV27	TGTGCCAGCAGTCCGGCCCCGGCAATTCAGCGTGGGAGCGAGCAGTACTTC	CASSPAPAIQRGSEQYF
TRBJ2-6	TRBD1	NA	TRBV24-1	TGTGCCACCAGTGATGCAGGGGGAACCTCTGGGGCCAACGTCCTGACTTTC	CATSDAGGTSGANVLTF
TRBJ2-5	NA	many	TRBV12-3/TRBV12-4	TGTGCCAGCAGTTTTACACCTCCAATGGGGACCCAGTACTTC	CASSFTPPMGTQYF
TRBJ2-7	NA	NA	TRBV6-1	TGTGCCAGCAGTGAAGCATCGGAGGGACCCTACGAGCAGTACTTC	CASSEASEGPYEQYF
TRBJ1-2	TRBD1	many	TRBV5-1	TGCGCCAGCAGCCCGGGACAGGATTTTTATGGCTACACCTTC	CASSPGQDFYGYTF
TRBJ1-1	NA	many	TRBV7-3	TGTGCCAGCAGCCCCCAACCGGGAATAAACACTGAAGCTTTCTTT	CASSPQPGINTEAFF
TRBJ2-6	NA	NA	TRBV7-3	TGTGCCAGCAGCTCCGGGTTCTCGGGGGCCAACGTCCTGACTTTC	CASSSGFSGANVLTF
TRBJ2-7	TRBD2	many	TRBV5-1	TGCGCCAGCAGCTTGGGGATGCTAGCGGGGGCCTACGAGCAGTACTTC	CASSLGMLAGAYEQYF
TRBJ1-5	NA	many	TRBV2	TGTGCCAGCAGCGGCTATACTGAGTCTCAGCCCCAGCATTTT	CASSGYTESQPQHF
TRBJ2-5	TRBD1	few	TRBV4-1	TGCGCCAGCAGCCAATGGACAGGAGAGACCCAGTACTTC	CASSQWTGETQYF
TRBJ1-5	TRBD1	many	TRBV12-3/TRBV12-4	TGTGCCAGCACGGACGACAGGGTAAGCAATCAGCCCCAGCATTTT	CASTDDRVSNQPQHF
TRBJ1-6	TRBD1	many	TRBV2	TGTGCCAGCAGGAACTTCAGGACAGGGAGCGGCGGGGGGTCACCCCTCCACTTT	CASRNFRTGSGGGSPLHF
TRBJ2-6	NA	many	TRBV27	TGTGCCAGCAGTGGTTACAGCGTCGCTTCTGGGGCCAACGTCCTGACTTTC	CASSGYSVASGANVLTF